The T cell receptor (beta chain) under discussion was sequenced for a study of identical twins (dated by TCRdb to the mid-2010s). In the study overall: The study deep-sequenced TCR alpha and beta repertoires from monozygotic twins, unrelated adults of various ages and cord blood to test whether fetal clonotypes persist. To rule out contamination, the twin experiments were replicated at different times with different library preparation protocols. Broad study findings and their caveats: Because the same donors could not be followed over many years, the conclusions relied on cross-sectional statistical analysis. Excess twin sharing in beta out-of-frame sequences was weaker because fewer shared sequences lowered the signal-to-noise ratio. Zero-insertion analyses could be partly confounded by invariant T cells such as MAIT and iNKT, though diverse VJ usage argued against such confounding for most clonotypes. Out-of-frame TCR alpha sharing in monozygotic twins was systematically underestimated by recombination models, whereas sharing between unrelated individuals was in agreement with the recombination models. Fewer insertions were carried by abundant cord blood beta clonotypes; a weaker similar trend was observed in young adult naive repertoires, while no such trend was observed in memory repertoires. Compared with coincidental sharing between unrelated individuals, out-of-frame TCR alpha sequences shared between twins showed an excess of sequences with low generation probability.

The library was obtained by 5' RACE. The sequencer was an Illumina HiSeq 2000. Template switching introduced a universal primer binding site; the final cDNA contained a unique molecular identifier, enabling accurate counting of TCR cDNA molecules. Specific primers in the conserved constant-segment region were used to synthesize first-strand cDNA for the TCR alpha and beta chains. To control for contamination, each cDNA library was double barcoded with a SMART-Mk sample barcode plus Illumina barcodes. TruSeq adapter sequences, together with Illumina sample barcodes, were added in two successive PCR steps. The TCR alpha and beta cDNA libraries were sequenced on the Illumina HiSeq platform using custom primers. As for the authors' bioinformatics: MiGEC was used to process raw reads and extract unique molecular identifiers, and MiXCR was used to find CDR3 positions. For each individual, recombination models were inferred using an EM algorithm with the repgenHMM and IGoR tools. The tcR package in R was used for shared clonotype analysis, with sharing normalized by the product of cloneset sizes. Out-of-frame nonproductive sequences were analyzed to study raw recombination free of thymic and clonal selection effects. In TCRdb, the public reads were trimmed at Q25 with fastp and aligned with MiXCR, with productive beta chains retained. One record per CDR3 amino acid sequence lists the most common genes and DNA. Clone size and V and J calls follow TCRdb, not the original study. The sample table records some 440,000 distinct CDR3 sequences; 24% of these occur just once. The ten largest clones add up to around 3% of the sample.

CDR1 SGDLS and CDR2 YYNGEE were looked up in the germline V gene. Including the terminal cysteine and phenylalanine, the CDR3 comprises 12 residues. The entry retains the CDR3 DNA only, 36 bases that are in frame from base 1. Between the V and J ends, shortened by 0 bases and 5 bases respectively, the junction contains 4 bases. All donors were healthy Caucasians. The twin cohort comprised three pairs of female monozygotic twins, all aged roughly 18 to 30 years. CD4+ and CD8+ T cell populations were isolated with positive isolation kits from Invitrogen. This clonotype has only a few counts. Its antigen specificity is not known. Qualities for individual bases were not recorded, and no much larger clone is one base off. This same sample was also part of a study on T cells expressing NK-cell markers. Taken from the second paper: In sorted CD3+CD56+NKG2C+, CD3+CD56+NKG2C- and CD3+CD56-NKG2C+ T-cell subsets from several donors, TCR beta-chain repertoires were profiled. Seven of the eight sequenced donors were HCMV-seropositive and one was HCMV-seronegative. In several experiments an anti-gammadeltaTCR antibody was added to restrict sorting to alphabetaTCR-expressing T cells. In roughly six donors, the dominant CD3+CD56+NKG2C+ clonotypes ranked among the top 10 CD8+ clonotypes, making up about 1.0-7.5% of CD8+ T cells. Those dominant clonotypes were again the most abundant among CD3+CD56-NKG2C+ cells in a few donors, at 28.3-60.1%. Whether the expanded NKG2C-expressing T cell clones were specific for HCMV antigens was left unclear. All eight donors whose samples were sequenced were randomly selected healthy volunteers, three of them men and five women. HCMV-specific IgG was detected in serum with a commercial ELISA kit to determine HCMV serostatus. MIGEC was used to demultiplex reads and group reads by UMI, and MiTCR was used to assemble and quantify clonotypes. To remove erroneous sequences, TCR cDNA sequences were retained only when supported by two or more reads. The tcR package was used for downstream repertoire analysis, and clonotypes were matched between fractions using CDR3 nucleotide sequence together with V segment. VDJmatch was used to annotate antigen specificity against VDJdb, with one amino acid substitution in CDR3 permitted.

This receptor was obtained from a woman under 30 in good health. The chain uses TRBV9 and TRBJ2-3, with the D gene call left open. The sequenced sample was CD4+ T cells sorted from blood. The CDR3 protein is CASSVGVDTQYF. The nucleotide sequence is TGTGCCAGCAGCGTAGGAGTAGATACGCAGTATTTT.